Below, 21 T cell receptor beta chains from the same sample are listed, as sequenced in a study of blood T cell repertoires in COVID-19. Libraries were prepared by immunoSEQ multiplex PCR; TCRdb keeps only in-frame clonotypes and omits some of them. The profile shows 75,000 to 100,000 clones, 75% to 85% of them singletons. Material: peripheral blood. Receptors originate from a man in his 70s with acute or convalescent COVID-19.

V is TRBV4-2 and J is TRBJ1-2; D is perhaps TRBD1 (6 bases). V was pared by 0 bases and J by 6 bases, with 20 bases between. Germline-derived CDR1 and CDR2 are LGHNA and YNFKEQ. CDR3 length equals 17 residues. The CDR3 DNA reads TGTGCCAGCAGCCAAGATTTAGGGCAGGGGCTACGGGATGGCTACACCTTC. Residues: CASSQDLGQGLRDGYTF.

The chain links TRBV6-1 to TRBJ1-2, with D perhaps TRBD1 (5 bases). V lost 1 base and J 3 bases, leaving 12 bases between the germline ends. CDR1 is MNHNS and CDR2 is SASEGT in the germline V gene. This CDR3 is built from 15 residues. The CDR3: CASSEVAGRDYGYTF. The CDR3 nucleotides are TGTGCCAGCAGTGAAGTAGCAGGGAGGGACTATGGCTACACCTTC.

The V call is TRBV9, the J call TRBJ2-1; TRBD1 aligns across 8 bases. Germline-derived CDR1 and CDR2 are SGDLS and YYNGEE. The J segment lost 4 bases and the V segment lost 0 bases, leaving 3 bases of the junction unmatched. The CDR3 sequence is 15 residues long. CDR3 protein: CASSVATGGYNEQFF. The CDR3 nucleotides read TGTGCCAGCAGCGTAGCAACAGGGGGATACAATGAGCAGTTCTTC. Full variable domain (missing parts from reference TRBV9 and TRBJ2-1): DSGVTQTPKHLITATGQRVTLRCSPRSGDLSVYWYQQSLDQGLQFLIQYYNGEERAKGNILERFSAQQFPDLHSELNLSSLELGDSALYFCASSVATGGYNEQFFGPGTRLTVL.

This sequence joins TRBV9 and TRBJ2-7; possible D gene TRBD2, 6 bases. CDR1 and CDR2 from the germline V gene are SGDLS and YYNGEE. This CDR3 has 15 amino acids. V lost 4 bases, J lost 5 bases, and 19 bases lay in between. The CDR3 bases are TGTGCCAGCAGCTACTCGACTAGTACGGTGGACGAGCAGTACTTC. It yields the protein CASSYSTSTVDEQYF.

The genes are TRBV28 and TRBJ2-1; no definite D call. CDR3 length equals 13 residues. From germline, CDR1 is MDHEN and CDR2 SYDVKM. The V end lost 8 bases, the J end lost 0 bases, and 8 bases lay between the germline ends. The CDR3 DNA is TGTGCCAGCCGAGCGAGCTCCTACAATGAGCAGTTCTTC. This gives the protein CASRASSYNEQFF.

The CDR3 region has the DNA TGTGCCAGCAGCTTGGCGACAGGGGCCCTCTCCTACGAGCAGTACTTC. Translating it yields CASSLATGALSYEQYF. The chain has TRBV5-5 and TRBJ2-7; TRBD1 agrees at 8 bases. The CDR3 is 16 residues long. Trimming at V came to 0 bases and at J to 0 bases, leaving 5 bases not matched to a gene. Germline CDR1 and CDR2: SGHKS and YYEKEE (reference sequence).

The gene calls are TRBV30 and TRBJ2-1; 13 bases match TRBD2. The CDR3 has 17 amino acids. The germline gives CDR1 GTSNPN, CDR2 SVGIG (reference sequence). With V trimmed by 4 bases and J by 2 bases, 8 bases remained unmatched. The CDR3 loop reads CAWTGTSGVRTYNEQFF. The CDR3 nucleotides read TGTGCCTGGACCGGGACTAGCGGGGTTAGGACCTACAATGAGCAGTTCTTC.

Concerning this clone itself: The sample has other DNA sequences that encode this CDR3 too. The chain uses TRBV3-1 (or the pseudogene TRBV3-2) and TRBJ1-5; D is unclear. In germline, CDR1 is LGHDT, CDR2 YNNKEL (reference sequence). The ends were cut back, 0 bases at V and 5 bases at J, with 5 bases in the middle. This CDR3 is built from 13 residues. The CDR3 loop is CASSQDRDQPQHF. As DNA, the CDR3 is TGTGCCAGCAGCCAAGATCGAGATCAGCCCCAGCATTTT.

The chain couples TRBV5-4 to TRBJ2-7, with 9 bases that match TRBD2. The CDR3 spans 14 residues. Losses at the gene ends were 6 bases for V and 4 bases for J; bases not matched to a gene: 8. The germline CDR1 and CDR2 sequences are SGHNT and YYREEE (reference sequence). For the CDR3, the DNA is TGTGCCAGCACCGGCGATAGCGGGAGTTACGAGCAGTACTTC. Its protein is CASTGDSGSYEQYF.

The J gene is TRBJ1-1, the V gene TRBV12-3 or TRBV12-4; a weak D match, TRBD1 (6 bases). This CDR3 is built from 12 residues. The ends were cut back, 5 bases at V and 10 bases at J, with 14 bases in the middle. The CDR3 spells CASSLDTRGAFF. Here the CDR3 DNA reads TGTGCCAGCAGTCTCGACACCAGGGGAGCTTTCTTT.

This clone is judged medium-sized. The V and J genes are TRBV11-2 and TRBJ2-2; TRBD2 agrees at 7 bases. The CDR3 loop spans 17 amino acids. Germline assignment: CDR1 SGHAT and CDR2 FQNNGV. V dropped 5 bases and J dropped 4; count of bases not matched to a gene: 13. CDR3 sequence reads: CASSGLGREWGTGELFF. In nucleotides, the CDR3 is TGTGCCAGCAGCGGTCTAGGGAGGGAATGGGGCACCGGGGAGCTGTTTTTT.

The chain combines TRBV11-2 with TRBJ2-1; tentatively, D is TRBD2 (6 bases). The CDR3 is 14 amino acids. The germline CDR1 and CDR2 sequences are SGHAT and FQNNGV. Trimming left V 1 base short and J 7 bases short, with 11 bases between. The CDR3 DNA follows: TGTGCCAGCAGCTTAGCGGCCGGAGGGAATGAGCAGTTCTTC. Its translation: CASSLAAGGNEQFF.

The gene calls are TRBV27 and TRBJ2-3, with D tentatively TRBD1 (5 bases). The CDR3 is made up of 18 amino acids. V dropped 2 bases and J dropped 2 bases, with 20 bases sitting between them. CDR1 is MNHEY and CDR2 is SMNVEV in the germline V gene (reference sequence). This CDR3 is CASSLTIGQARITDTQYF. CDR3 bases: TGTGCCAGCAGTTTAACTATCGGACAAGCACGAATCACAGATACGCAGTATTTT.

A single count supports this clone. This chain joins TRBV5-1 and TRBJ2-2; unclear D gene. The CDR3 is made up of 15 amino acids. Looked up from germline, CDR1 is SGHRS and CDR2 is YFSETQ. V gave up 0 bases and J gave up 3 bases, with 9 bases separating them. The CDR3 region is CASSLVAADTGELFF. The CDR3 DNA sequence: TGCGCCAGCAGCTTGGTGGCGGCAGACACCGGGGAGCTGTTTTTT.

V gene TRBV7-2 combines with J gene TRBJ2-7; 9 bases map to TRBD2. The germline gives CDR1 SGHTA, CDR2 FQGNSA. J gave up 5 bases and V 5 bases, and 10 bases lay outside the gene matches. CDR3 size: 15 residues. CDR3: CASSRGAGGPHEQYF. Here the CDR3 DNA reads TGTGCCAGCAGCCGGGGGGCGGGAGGGCCGCACGAGCAGTACTTC.

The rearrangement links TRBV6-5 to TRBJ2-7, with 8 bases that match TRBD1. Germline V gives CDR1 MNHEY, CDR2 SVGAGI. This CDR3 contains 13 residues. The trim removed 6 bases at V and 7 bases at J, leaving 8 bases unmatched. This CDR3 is CASRATGVWEQYF. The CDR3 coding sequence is TGTGCCAGCAGGGCGACAGGGGTCTGGGAGCAGTACTTC.

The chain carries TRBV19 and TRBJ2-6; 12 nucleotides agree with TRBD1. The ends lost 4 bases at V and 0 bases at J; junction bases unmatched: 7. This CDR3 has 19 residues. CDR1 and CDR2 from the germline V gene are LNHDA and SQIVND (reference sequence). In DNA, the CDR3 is TGTGCCAGTAGTACACTCGGGACAGGGGGCGGCTCTGGGGCCAACGTCCTGACTTTC. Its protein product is CASSTLGTGGGSGANVLTF.

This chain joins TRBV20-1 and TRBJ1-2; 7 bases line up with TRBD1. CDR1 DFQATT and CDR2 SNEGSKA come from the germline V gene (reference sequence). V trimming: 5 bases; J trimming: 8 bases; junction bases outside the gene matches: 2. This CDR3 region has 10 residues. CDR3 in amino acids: CSARQGGYTF. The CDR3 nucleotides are TGCAGTGCTCGACAGGGCGGCTACACCTTC.

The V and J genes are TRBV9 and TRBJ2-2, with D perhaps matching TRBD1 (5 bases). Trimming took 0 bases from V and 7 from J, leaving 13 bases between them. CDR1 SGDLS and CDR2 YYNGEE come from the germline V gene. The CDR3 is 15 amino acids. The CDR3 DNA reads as TGTGCCAGCAGCGTAGAAGGGGCGGTCAGCGGGGAGCTGTTTTTT. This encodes CASSVEGAVSGELFF. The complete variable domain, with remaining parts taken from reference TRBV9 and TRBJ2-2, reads DSGVTQTPKHLITATGQRVTLRCSPRSGDLSVYWYQQSLDQGLQFLIQYYNGEERAKGNILERFSAQQFPDLHSELNLSSLELGDSALYFCASSVEGAVSGELFFGEGSRLTVL.

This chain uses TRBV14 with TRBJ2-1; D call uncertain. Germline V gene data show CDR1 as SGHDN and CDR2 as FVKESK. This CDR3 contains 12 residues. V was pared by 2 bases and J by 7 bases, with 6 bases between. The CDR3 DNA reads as TGTGCCAGCAGCCAATTCGGGAATGAGCAGTTCTTC. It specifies CASSQFGNEQFF.

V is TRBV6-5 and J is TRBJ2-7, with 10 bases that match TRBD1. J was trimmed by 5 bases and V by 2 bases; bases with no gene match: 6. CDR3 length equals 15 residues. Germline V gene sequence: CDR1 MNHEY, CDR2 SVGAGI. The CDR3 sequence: CASSYAGQGSHEQYF. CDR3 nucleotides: TGTGCCAGCAGTTACGCGGGACAGGGGTCCCACGAGCAGTACTTC.